This T cell receptor beta chain was obtained from a study of blood T cells in healthy people across ages. Across the whole study: Template switching retrieved approximately one barcoded beta molecule for each two T cells. Broader study findings: Naive CD4+ cells and diversity were both higher in long-lived donors than in aged donors. Nothing was known about donor CMV status, and this possibly confounded expanded clonotype changes.

A second PCR of 7 to 11 cycles used a sample-barcoded 5' primer and a J-beta primer mix. Via MiXCR, TCRdb re-called the 5' RACE reads, giving one row per CDR3 protein. The sample lists about 1.4 million distinct CDR3 sequences, around 55% seen once, with over 6.5% in the top ten. CDR1 is SNHLY, CDR2 FYNNEI, per germline. Between the trimmed V and J ends, which lost 5 bases and 2 bases, there was a span of 13 bases. The CDR3 sequence is 15 residues long. Turning to this clonotype: Antigen: not known.

Isolated per sample were at least 6 million PBMCs. The chain has TRBV2 and TRBJ1-5; D unresolved. The sequence was collected from a man aged 18 to 35 in good health. Sequenced sample: blood. CDR3 DNA sequence: TGTGCCAGCAGTTTGGCCAGTAAAGGCAATCAGCCCCAGCATTTT. Translated, it gives CASSLASKGNQPQHF.